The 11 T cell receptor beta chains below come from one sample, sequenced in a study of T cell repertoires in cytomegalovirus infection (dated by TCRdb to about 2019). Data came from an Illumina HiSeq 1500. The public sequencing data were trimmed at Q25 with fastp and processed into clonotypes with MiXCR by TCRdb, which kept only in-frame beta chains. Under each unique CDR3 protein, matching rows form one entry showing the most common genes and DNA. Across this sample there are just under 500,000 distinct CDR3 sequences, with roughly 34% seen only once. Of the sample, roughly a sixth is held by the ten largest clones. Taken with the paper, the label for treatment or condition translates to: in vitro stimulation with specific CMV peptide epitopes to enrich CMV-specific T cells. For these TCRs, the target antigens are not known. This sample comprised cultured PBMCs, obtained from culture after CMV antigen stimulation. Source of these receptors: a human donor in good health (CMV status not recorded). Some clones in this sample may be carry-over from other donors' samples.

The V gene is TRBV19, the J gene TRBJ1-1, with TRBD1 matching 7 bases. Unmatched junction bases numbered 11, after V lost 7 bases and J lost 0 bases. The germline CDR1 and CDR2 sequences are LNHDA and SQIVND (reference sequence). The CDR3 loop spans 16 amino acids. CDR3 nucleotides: TGTGCCAGTACCCCTTGGGACAGAAGTATGAACACTGAAGCTTTCTTT. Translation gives CASTPWDRSMNTEAFF.

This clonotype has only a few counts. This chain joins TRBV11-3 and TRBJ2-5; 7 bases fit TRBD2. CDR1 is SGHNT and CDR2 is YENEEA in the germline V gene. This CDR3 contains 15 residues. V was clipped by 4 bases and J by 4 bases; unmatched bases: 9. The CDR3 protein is CASSSSGTGGETQYF. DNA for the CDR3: TGTGCCAGCAGCTCTTCCGGGACGGGGGGAGAGACCCAGTACTTC.

The CDR3 spells CASSGDRAPQHF. The CDR3 nucleotides are TGTGCCAGCAGTGGGGACAGGGCGCCCCAGCATTTT. The chain employs TRBV12-3 or TRBV12-4 and TRBJ1-5; 9 bases fit TRBD1. Trimming took 5 bases from V and 9 from J; bases not matched to a gene: 2. The CDR3 extends over 12 amino acids.

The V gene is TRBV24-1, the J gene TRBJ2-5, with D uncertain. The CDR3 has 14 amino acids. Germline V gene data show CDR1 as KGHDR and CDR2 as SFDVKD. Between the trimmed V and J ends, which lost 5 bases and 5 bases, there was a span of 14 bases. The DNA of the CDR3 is TGTGCCACCAGTGGGCCCCCGCGCGAGGAGACCCAGTACTTC. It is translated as CATSGPPREETQYF.

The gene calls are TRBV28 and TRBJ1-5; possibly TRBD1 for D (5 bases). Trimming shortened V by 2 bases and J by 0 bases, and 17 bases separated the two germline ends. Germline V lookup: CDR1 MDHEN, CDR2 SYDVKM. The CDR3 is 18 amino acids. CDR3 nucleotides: TGTGCCAGCAGTTTAGCAGGGCTGCCGTGGTATAGCAATCAGCCCCAGCATTTT. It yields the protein CASSLAGLPWYSNQPQHF.

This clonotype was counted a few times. CDR3 protein: CASGTEVWEAFF. The CDR3 DNA is TGTGCCAGCGGGACGGAAGTTTGGGAAGCTTTCTTT. J is TRBJ1-1 and V is TRBV19, with D perhaps TRBD1 (5 bases). V gave up 9 bases and J gave up 8 bases, with 16 bases separating them. Germline V gives CDR1 LNHDA, CDR2 SQIVND (reference sequence). The CDR3 loop spans 12 amino acids.

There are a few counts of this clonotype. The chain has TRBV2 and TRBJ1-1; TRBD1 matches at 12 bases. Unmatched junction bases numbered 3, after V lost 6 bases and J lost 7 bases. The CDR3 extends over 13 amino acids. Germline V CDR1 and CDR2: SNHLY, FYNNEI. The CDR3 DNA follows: TGTGCCAGCAGGGGACAGGGGGCGAGTGAAGCTTTCTTT. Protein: CASRGQGASEAFF.

CDR3 loop: CASSLSQGWRNIQYF. The DNA for the CDR3 is TGTGCCAGCAGTTTATCGCAGGGGTGGAGAAACATTCAGTACTTC. The chain uses TRBV27 and TRBJ2-4; D perhaps matches TRBD1 (6 bases). The CDR3 is made up of 15 amino acids. Looked up from germline, CDR1 is MNHEY and CDR2 is SMNVEV (reference sequence). Trimming pared 0 bases from V and 6 bases from J, leaving 12 bases between.

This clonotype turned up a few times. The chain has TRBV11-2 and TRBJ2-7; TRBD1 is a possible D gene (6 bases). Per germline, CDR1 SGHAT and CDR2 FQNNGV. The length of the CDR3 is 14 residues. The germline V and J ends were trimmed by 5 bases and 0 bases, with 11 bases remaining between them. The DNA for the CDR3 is TGTGCCAGCAGCGCGAACAGGGTCTCCTACGAGCAGTACGTC. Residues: CASSANRVSYEQYV.

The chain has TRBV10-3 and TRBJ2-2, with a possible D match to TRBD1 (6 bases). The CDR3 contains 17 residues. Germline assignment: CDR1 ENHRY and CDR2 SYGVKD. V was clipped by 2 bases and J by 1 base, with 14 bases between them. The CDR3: CAISERGRGLNTGELFF. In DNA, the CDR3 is TGTGCCATCAGTGAGAGGGGCAGGGGATTGAACACCGGGGAGCTGTTTTTT.

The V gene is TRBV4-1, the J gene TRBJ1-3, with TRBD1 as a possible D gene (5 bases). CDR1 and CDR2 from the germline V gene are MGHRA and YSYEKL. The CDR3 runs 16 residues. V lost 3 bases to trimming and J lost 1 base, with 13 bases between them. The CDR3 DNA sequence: TGCGCCAGCAGCCAGGCCAGGGATATATCTGGAAACACCATATATTTT. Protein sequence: CASSQARDISGNTIYF.